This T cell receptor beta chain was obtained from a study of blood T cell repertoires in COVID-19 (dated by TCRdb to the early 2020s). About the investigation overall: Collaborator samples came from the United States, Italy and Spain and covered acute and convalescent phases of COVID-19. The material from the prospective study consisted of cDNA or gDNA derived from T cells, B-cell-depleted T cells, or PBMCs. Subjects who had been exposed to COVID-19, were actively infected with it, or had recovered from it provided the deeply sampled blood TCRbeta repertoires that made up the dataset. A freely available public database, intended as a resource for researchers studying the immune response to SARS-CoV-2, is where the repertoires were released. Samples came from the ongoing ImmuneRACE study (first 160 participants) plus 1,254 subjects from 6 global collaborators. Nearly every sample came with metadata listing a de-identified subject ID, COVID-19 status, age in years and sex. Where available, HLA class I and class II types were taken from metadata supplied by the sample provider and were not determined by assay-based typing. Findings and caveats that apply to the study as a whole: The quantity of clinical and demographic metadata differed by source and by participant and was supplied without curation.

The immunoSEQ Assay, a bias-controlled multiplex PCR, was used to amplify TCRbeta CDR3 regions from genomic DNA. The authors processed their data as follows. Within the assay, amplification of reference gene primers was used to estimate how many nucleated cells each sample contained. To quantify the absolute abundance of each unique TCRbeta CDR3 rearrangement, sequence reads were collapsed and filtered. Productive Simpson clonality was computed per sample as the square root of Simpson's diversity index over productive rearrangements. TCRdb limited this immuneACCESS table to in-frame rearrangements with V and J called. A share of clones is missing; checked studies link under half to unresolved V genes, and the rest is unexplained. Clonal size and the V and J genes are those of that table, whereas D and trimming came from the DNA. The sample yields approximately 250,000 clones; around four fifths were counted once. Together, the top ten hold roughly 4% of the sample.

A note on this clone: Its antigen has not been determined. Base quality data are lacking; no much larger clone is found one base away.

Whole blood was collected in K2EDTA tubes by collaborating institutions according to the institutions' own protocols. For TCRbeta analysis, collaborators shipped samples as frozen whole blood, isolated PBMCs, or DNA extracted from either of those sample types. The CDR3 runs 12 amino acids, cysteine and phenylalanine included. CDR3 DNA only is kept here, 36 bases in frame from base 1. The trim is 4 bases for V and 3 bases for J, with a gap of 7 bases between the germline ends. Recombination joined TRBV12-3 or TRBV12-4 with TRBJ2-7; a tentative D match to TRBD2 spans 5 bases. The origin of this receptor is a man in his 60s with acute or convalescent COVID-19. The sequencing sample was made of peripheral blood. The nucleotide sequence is TGTGCCAGCAGTTCGGGGTACTACGAGCAGTACTTC. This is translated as CASSSGYYEQYF.